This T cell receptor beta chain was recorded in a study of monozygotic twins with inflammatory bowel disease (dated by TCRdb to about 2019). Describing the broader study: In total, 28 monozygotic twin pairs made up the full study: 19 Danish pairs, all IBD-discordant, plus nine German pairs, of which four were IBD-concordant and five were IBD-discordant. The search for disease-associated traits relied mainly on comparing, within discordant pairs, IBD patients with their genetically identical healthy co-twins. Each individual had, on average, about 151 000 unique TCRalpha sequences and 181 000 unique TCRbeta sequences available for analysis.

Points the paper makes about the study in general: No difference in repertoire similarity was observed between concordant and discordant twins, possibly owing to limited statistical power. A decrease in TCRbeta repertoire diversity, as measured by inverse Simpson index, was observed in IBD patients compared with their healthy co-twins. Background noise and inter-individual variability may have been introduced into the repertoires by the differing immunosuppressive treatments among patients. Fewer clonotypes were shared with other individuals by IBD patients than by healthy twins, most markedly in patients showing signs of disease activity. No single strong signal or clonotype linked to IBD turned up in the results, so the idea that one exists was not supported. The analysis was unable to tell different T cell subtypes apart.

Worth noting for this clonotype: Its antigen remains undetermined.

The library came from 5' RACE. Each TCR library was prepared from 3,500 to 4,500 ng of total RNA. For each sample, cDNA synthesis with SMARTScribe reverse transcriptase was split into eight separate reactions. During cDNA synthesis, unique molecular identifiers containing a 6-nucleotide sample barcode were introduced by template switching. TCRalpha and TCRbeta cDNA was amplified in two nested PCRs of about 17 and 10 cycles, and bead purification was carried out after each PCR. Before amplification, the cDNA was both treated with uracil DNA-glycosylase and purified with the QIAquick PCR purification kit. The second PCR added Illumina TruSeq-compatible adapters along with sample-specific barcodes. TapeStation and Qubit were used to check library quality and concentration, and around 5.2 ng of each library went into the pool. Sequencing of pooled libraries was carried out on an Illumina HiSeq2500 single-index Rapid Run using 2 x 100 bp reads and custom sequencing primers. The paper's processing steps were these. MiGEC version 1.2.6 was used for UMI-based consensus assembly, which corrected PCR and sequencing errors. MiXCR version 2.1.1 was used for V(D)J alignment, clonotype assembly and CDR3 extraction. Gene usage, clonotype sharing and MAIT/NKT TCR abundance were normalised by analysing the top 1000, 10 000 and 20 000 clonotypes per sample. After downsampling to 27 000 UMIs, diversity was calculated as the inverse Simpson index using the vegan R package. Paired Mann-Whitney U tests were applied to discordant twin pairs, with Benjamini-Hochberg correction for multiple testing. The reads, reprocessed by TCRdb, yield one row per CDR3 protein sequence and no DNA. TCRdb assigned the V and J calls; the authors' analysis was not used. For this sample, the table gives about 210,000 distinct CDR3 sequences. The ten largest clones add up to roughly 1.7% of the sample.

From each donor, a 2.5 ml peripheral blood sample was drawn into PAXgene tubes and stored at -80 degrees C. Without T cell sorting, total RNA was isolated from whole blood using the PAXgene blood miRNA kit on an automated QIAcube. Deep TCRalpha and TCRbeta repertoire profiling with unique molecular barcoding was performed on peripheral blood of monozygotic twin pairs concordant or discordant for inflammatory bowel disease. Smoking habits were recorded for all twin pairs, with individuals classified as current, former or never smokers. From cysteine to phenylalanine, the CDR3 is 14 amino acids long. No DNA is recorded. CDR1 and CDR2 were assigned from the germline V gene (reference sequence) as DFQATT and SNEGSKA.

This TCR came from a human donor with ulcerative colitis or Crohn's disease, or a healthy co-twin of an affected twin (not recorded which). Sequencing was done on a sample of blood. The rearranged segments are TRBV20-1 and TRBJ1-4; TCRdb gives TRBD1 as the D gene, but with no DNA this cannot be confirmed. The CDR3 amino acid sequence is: CSARRGLTNEKLFF.